The rows below give T cell receptor beta chains drawn from one sample of a study of blood T cells in healthy people across ages. TCRdb recomputed calls from the 5' RACE reads with MiXCR, one row per CDR3 protein. The sample includes approximately 800,000 distinct CDR3 sequences, around 24% seen only once; the top ten take approximately 2.9%. The same sample was also studied in work on T cells of mothers and their children.

Source material: blood. These receptors originate from a boy between 5 and 17 years old in good health. Each CDR3 is given with its conserved first and last residue. A D gene is named only where the DNA matches it firmly. Only part of the rows carry a size: once, few, many, or a class if the clone is expanded.

TRBJ1-2,NA,13,NA,TRBV10-2,CASSDRTVEGYTF,TGCGCCAGCAGTGATAGGACAGTAGAAGGCTACACCTTC
TRBJ1-1,NA,13,NA,TRBV6-7,CASRAGESTEAFF,TGTGCCAGCAGGGCAGGGGAAAGTACTGAAGCTTTCTTT
TRBJ2-3,NA,14,NA,TRBV18,CASSPRDLLDTQYF,TGTGCCAGCTCACCGAGGGACCTCCTAGATACGCAGTATTTT
TRBJ1-3,NA,15,NA,TRBV7-7,CASSFVPNSGNTIYF,TGTGCTAGCAGCTTTGTACCTAACTCTGGAAACACCATATATTTT
TRBJ2-1,few,16,TRBD2,TRBV6-1,CASRTRQREPSNEQFF,TGTGCCAGCAGAACACGACAGCGGGAGCCTTCCAATGAGCAGTTCTTC
TRBJ1-5,NA,13,NA,TRBV20-1,CSAKRTDNQPQHF,TGCAGTGCTAAGCGGACGGACAATCAGCCCCAGCATTTT
TRBJ2-1,few,15,NA,TRBV20-1,CSARDLAGDYNEQFF,TGCAGTGCTAGAGATTTGGCAGGAGATTACAATGAGCAGTTCTTC
TRBJ1-2,NA,19,NA,TRBV9,CASSLTAQRQRLGVNGYTF,TGTGCCAGCAGCCTAACCGCTCAGAGACAGCGCCTGGGCGTTAATGGCTACACCTTC
TRBJ1-5,NA,14,TRBD1,TRBV20-1,CSARTGYDNQPQHF,TGCAGTGCTAGGACAGGGTATGACAATCAGCCCCAGCATTTT
TRBJ1-2,NA,15,NA,TRBV7-6,CASSLFAQGSYGYTF,TGTGCCAGCAGCTTATTTGCTCAGGGGAGCTATGGCTACACCTTC
TRBJ2-2,few,15,TRBD2,TRBV5-1,CASQGLAGDTGELFF,TGCGCCAGCCAGGGACTAGCGGGGGACACCGGGGAGCTGTTTTTT
TRBJ1-4,few,16,NA,TRBV18,CASSPRGGSVSEKLFF,TGTGCCAGCTCACCACGGGGAGGGTCGGTGAGTGAAAAACTGTTTTTT
TRBJ2-7,few,16,NA,TRBV12-3/TRBV12-4,CASSPGLGSIPYEQYF,TGTGCCAGCAGTCCCGGTCTGGGTTCGATCCCCTACGAGCAGTACTTC
TRBJ1-1,NA,13,TRBD1,TRBV12-3/TRBV12-4,CATSGQPNTEAFF,TGTGCCACCTCGGGACAGCCGAACACTGAAGCTTTCTTT
TRBJ1-4,NA,15,NA,TRBV2,CASTPTGLPNEKLFF,TGTGCCAGCACTCCTACAGGATTACCTAATGAAAAACTGTTTTTT
TRBJ2-5,few,16,TRBD2,TRBV4-1,CASSPHRLAGEETQYF,TGCGCCAGCAGCCCCCATAGACTAGCGGGGGAAGAGACCCAGTACTTC
TRBJ1-2,few,13,NA,TRBV9,CASSVATGYGYTF,TGTGCCAGCAGCGTAGCTACAGGGTATGGCTACACCTTC
TRBJ2-2,many,15,TRBD1,TRBV12-3/TRBV12-4,CASSFRGSNTGELFF,TGTGCCAGCAGTTTCAGGGGGTCGAACACCGGGGAGCTGTTTTTT
TRBJ2-1,NA,12,NA,TRBV6-6,CASLRDGDEQFF,TGTGCCAGCCTCAGGGATGGGGATGAGCAGTTCTTC
TRBJ1-3,NA,14,NA,TRBV11-2,CASSLGRFGNTIYF,TGTGCCAGCAGCTTAGGGCGATTTGGAAACACCATATATTTT
TRBJ1-2,NA,12,NA,TRBV7-9,CASMGYREGYTF,TGTGCCAGCATGGGTTACAGGGAGGGCTACACCTTC
TRBJ1-2,few,13,TRBD1,TRBV5-1,CASSLTGGGGYTF,TGCGCCAGCAGCTTAACAGGGGGCGGTGGCTACACCTTC
TRBJ1-6,NA,14,NA,TRBV6-5,CASRPRVYNSPLHF,TGTGCCAGCAGACCTAGGGTGTATAATTCACCCCTCCACTTT
TRBJ2-6,few,16,TRBD1,TRBV28,CASSQGQVSGANVLTF,TGTGCCAGCAGCCAGGGACAGGTCTCTGGGGCCAACGTCCTGACTTTC
TRBJ2-1,NA,16,TRBD2,TRBV20-1,CSALALLAGGLDEQFF,TGCAGTGCTCTCGCCTTACTAGCGGGGGGGCTCGATGAGCAGTTCTTC
TRBJ2-5,NA,14,NA,TRBV27,CASSLDFRGETQYF,TGTGCCAGCAGTTTAGACTTTAGGGGAGAGACCCAGTACTTC
TRBJ2-2,NA,15,TRBD2,TRBV11-2,CASSTGTSGAGELFF,TGTGCCAGCAGCACAGGGACTAGCGGGGCCGGGGAGCTGTTTTTT
TRBJ2-3,NA,12,NA,TRBV11-2,CASSGSGDAQYF,TGTGCCAGCAGCGGCTCCGGGGATGCGCAGTATTTT
TRBJ2-6,NA,13,TRBD1,TRBV10-3,CAVQGAGANVLTF,TGTGCCGTACAGGGGGCTGGGGCCAACGTCCTGACTTTC
TRBJ1-4,NA,14,TRBD1,TRBV20-1,CSARDFTGDEKLFF,TGCAGTGCTAGAGATTTCACAGGGGATGAAAAACTGTTTTTT
TRBJ2-7,NA,12,TRBD2,TRBV6-6,CASSGGVGEQYF,TGTGCCAGCAGTGGGGGGGTAGGCGAGCAGTACTTC
TRBJ1-5,NA,14,NA,TRBV2,CASTRDGGNQPQHF,TGTGCCAGCACCCGGGATGGGGGCAATCAGCCCCAGCATTTT
TRBJ2-3,few,14,TRBD2,TRBV10-3,CATLAGASTDTQYF,TGTGCCACTTTAGCGGGGGCTAGCACAGATACGCAGTATTTT
TRBJ1-1,few,13,NA,TRBV7-2,CAISLRRNTEAFF,TGTGCCATCAGCTTAAGGCGGAACACTGAAGCTTTCTTT
TRBJ2-3,few,14,NA,TRBV12-3/TRBV12-4,CASSFRGNTDTQYF,TGTGCCAGCAGTTTTAGAGGGAACACAGATACGCAGTATTTT
TRBJ2-2,few,19,TRBD2,TRBV4-2,CASSQDPVGLAGGTGELFF,TGTGCCAGCAGCCAAGATCCCGTGGGACTAGCGGGGGGAACCGGGGAGCTGTTTTTT
TRBJ1-5,NA,14,NA,TRBV28,CATLEIGSNQPQHF,TGTGCCACACTAGAAATCGGTAGCAATCAGCCCCAGCATTTT
TRBJ1-4,few,12,NA,TRBV3-1,CASTQSGEKLFF,TGTGCCAGCACCCAGAGCGGAGAAAAACTGTTTTTT
TRBJ2-3,NA,18,NA,TRBV18,CASSPSTWTGRSTDTQYF,TGTGCCAGCTCTCCCTCCACCTGGACGGGCCGAAGCACAGATACGCAGTATTTT
TRBJ2-7,few,14,NA,TRBV9,CASSTRPVGQEQYF,TGTGCCAGCAGCACAAGACCAGTAGGGCAGGAGCAGTACTTC
TRBJ1-1,NA,12,TRBD1,TRBV6-1,CASTTGGIEAFF,TGTGCCAGCACAACAGGGGGCATTGAAGCTTTCTTT
TRBJ2-7,NA,17,NA,TRBV14,CASSQAAWEGQVYEQYF,TGTGCCAGCAGCCAAGCGGCCTGGGAGGGACAGGTCTACGAGCAGTACTTC
TRBJ2-3,many,15,NA,TRBV9,CASSVGTAPTDTQYF,TGTGCCAGCAGCGTAGGAACAGCGCCCACAGATACGCAGTATTTT
TRBJ2-4,NA,13,NA,TRBV20-1,CSAKEGLRGIQYF,TGCAGTGCTAAAGAGGGATTGAGAGGCATTCAGTACTTC
TRBJ2-3,once,16,TRBD1,TRBV6-2/TRBV6-3,CASSHDGTGEADTQYF,TGTGCCAGCAGTCACGACGGGACAGGGGAGGCAGATACGCAGTATTTT
TRBJ1-2,NA,14,TRBD1,TRBV27,CASSFDRGRGGYTF,TGTGCCAGCAGTTTCGACAGGGGGCGCGGGGGCTACACCTTC
TRBJ2-5,NA,13,TRBD2,TRBV20-1,CSALPLAGGTQYF,TGCAGTGCCCTCCCACTAGCGGGGGGTACGCAGTACTTC
TRBJ1-5,few,14,NA,TRBV12-3/TRBV12-4,CASSPQDPRQPQHF,TGTGCCAGCAGTCCACAGGACCCCAGACAGCCCCAGCATTTT